Included here is one TCR beta chain sequence, with context. No antigen is known for it. Base quality data are lacking; no much larger clone is found one base away. Relative to germline, V is 4 bases shorter and J is 1 base shorter, with 14 bases between their ends. The CDR3 goes from the cysteine to the phenylalanine over 15 residues. The retained sequence is limited to the CDR3, 45 bases, with the frame set at the first base. CDR1 and CDR2, looked up from the germline V gene, are SGHRS and YFSETQ. The data are from a study of shared clonotypes between healthy human individuals (dated by TCRdb to about 2020). Study-level background: A few men and a couple of women, aged 18 to 49 years, made up the cohort. To estimate repertoire size and how much clonotypes are shared between individuals, the study performed deep sequencing of blood TCR repertoires from a handful of healthy adults. Per donor, leukapheresis produced somewhere between about 0.8 and 9.5 billion PBMCs. To increase sequencing depth and limit assay-specific biases, different laboratories used diverse techniques to prepare libraries and sequence TCR repertoires.

Study-level results and caveats: Sampling was limited to blood, and TCR repertoires in tissue likely differ from TCR repertoires in blood. The small number of donors limited the genetic and exposure-history diversity represented. Pairwise subsampling indicated that sequencing depth was expected to affect the degree of clonotype sharing among donors.

TCR CDR3 regions were amplified from genomic DNA by multiplex PCR using the deep immunoSEQ assay. For each cell subset, the extracted genomic DNA was distributed evenly across all wells of several immunoSEQ 96-well plates, and each plate served as one replicate. For unsorted PBMC, each replicate PCR was loaded with 250 to 300 ng genomic DNA, equivalent to tens of thousands of T cell genomes. Unsorted PBMC genomic DNA was sequenced across ten immunoSEQ deep assay plates. Purified libraries were measured with a Qubit 3.0 fluorometer, size-checked on a Bioanalyzer 2100, and measured again with the KAPA Library Quantification kit. Each immunoSEQ 96-well plate was sequenced on its own single-read 150-cycle Illumina NextSeq 550 flow cell. The study's own analysis went as follows. Because the immunoSEQ output held only junctional sequences and lacked quality scores, the filtering could not match the filtering applied to full-length reads. To assign V/J genes and CDR3, sequences were annotated against IMGT germline references using PyIR, a Python wrapper for IgBLAST v1.9. Any read was removed if the V/J assignment was weak (E-value above 1e-6), the CDR3 was missing, or the read contained stop codons, out-of-frame junctions, or ambiguous translated residues. V3J clonotypes were defined by identical inferred V gene, J gene, and CDR3 amino acid sequence. The percentage overlap between two repertoires was calculated by dividing the number of shared unique clonotypes by the size of the smaller repertoire. Repertoire richness was assessed with RTK rarefaction, the Chao1 estimator, and Recon v2.1 estimates of unobserved clonotypes. TCRdb obtained this table from immuneACCESS and retained in-frame rearrangements with V and J assigned. These tables miss some clones; where compared with another copy, unresolved V genes account for less than half of the shortfall, and the remainder is unexplained. V, J and clone size derive from that table, while D and trimming were established from the DNA sequence. In this sample the table shows hundreds of thousands of clones, roughly three quarters of which occur a single time. About 12% of the sample belongs to the ten largest clones.

Donors were healthy HIV-negative adults with no recently reported acute infections or vaccinations. All donors were Caucasian adults living in Nashville, Tennessee, USA. In the unsorted samples, roughly 90 million PBMCs were counted, and genomic DNA was extracted using the QIAamp DNA Blood Mini kit. Blood was collected by leukapheresis, and PBMCs were isolated by Ficoll-Histopaque density gradient centrifugation and then cryopreserved in liquid nitrogen vapor phase. The chain is made from TRBV5-1 and TRBJ1-1; matching of 5 bases hints at TRBD1 as the D gene. The clonotype originates from a woman in her thirties or forties in good health. Some clones in this sample may be carry-over from other donors' samples. Sequences were obtained from PBMCs. The CDR3 sequence is CASSLIGGRNTEAFF. The DNA sequence is as follows: TGCGCCAGCAGCCTAATCGGGGGAAGGAACACTGAAGCTTTCTTT.